Sequencing of this TCR beta chain was carried out in a study of metastatic and nonmetastatic thyroid tumors. Overall study: Repertoire comparisons spanned blood and tumor or nodule tissue from malignant and benign thyroid patients. Study-wide findings and caveats: Benign nodules were reported to have significantly lower TCR beta diversity than malignant thyroid tumors, in blood and tumor.

Original data processing: The study built a papillary thyroid cancer distant-metastasis classifier from CDR3 differences across clinicopathological groups. Via MiXCR, TCRdb re-called the PCR reads. In this record, the V and J calls reflect TCRdb's handling and not the investigators' own analysis. The data show around 30,000 clones, 18% seen once. The CDR3 runs 12 residues. The germline V gene has CDR1 LNHNV and CDR2 YYDKDF (reference sequence). About this clone: Its target is unknown. No conserved phenylalanine or tryptophan ends this CDR3, so it is likely a read error.

No treatment of any kind had been given to any patient before thyroid surgery. This TCR came from a female donor with papillary thyroid cancer or a benign thyroid nodule (not recorded which). Some clones in this sample may be carry-over from other donors' samples. The specimen sequenced was blood. V gene TRBV15 combines with J gene TRBJ2-7; no reliable D call. Here the CDR3 DNA reads TGTCCCACCAGCAGTAATTTAGACGAGCAGTACTAC. It encodes CPTSSNLDEQYY.